Below are 14 T cell receptor beta chains sequenced from a single sample in a study of cytomegalovirus exposure and HLA in healthy donors. PCR employed 60 Vbeta and 13 Jbeta primers. Some clones are missing from TCRdb's copy, which holds only in-frame ones; the method was immunoSEQ multiplex PCR. The profile shows 140,000 to 150,000 clones, approximately 80% of them singletons. Sequencing was performed on PBMCs. The receptors come from a male donor in good health and CMV-seronegative.

The CDR3 region is CASSPTGWGRTLNSPLHF. In DNA form, the CDR3 reads TGTGCCAGCAGCCCAACAGGTTGGGGGAGGACCCTTAATTCACCCCTCCACTTT. The V and J genes are TRBV27 and TRBJ1-6; perhaps TRBD1 as D (5 bases). This CDR3 has 18 amino acids. The V and J ends lost 6 bases and 6 bases respectively, with 24 bases between them. Germline assignment: CDR1 MNHEY and CDR2 SMNVEV (reference sequence).

The chain uses TRBV2 and TRBJ2-5; 12 positions agree with TRBD1. The DNA end favors TRBJ2-7, so the J call may be wrong. CDR3 size: 15 residues. Germline values: CDR1 SNHLY, CDR2 FYNNEI. CDR3 protein: CASRLRDRGPHEQYF. The CDR3 bases are TGTGCCAGCAGACTCCGGGACAGGGGGCCCCACGAGCAGTACTTC.

The chain carries TRBV10-3 and TRBJ2-3; TRBD1 agrees at 9 bases. The CDR3 totals 16 residues. The V segment lost 3 bases and the J segment 4 bases; nucleotides outside the gene matches: 8. Germline V gene lookup returns CDR1 ENHRY and CDR2 SYGVKD. This CDR3 reads CAISEQGADYSDTQYF. The CDR3, as DNA: TGTGCCATCAGTGAACAGGGGGCGGATTATTCAGATACGCAGTATTTT.

This chain links TRBV28 with TRBJ1-6, with 9 bases aligning to TRBD1. The germline V gene has CDR1 MDHEN and CDR2 SYDVKM. The CDR3 totals 16 residues. V shed 4 bases and J 8 bases; nucleotides not matched to a gene: 9. CDR3 sequence: CASSSPTGGKDSPLHF. CDR3 nucleotides: TGTGCCAGCAGTTCCCCTACAGGGGGCAAGGATTCACCCCTCCACTTT.

The table lists this clone with many counts. The gene calls are TRBV19 and TRBJ1-2; a weak D match, TRBD1 (6 bases). V shed 10 bases and J shed 3 bases, with 21 bases lying between them. The CDR3 totals 15 residues. Looked up from germline, CDR1 is LNHDA and CDR2 is SQIVND (reference sequence). The CDR3 nucleotides read TGTGCCACCCTACCGAGAGGGGAGGGGGACTATGGCTACACCTTC. Residues: CATLPRGEGDYGYTF.

This sequence joins TRBV5-1 and TRBJ2-4; TRBD2 might be the D (7 bases). Looked up from germline, CDR1 is SGHRS and CDR2 is YFSETQ. V was cut by 3 bases and J by 7 bases, with 14 bases left in between. This CDR3 spans 14 amino acids. The CDR3 nucleotides are TGCGCCAGCAGCTCCCGAACGGGGGGCAACATTCAGTACTTC. Translation: CASSSRTGGNIQYF.

The V call is TRBV4-1, the J call TRBJ2-5; 9 bases are a match to TRBD1. The J call may be wrong; the DNA end is better matched by TRBJ2-7. Germline V CDR1 and CDR2: MGHRA, YSYEKL. CDR3 length: 16 residues. CDR3 DNA sequence: TGCGCCAGCAGCCCCCTGGGACAGGGAAATTCCTACGAGCAGTACTTC. Protein: CASSPLGQGNSYEQYF.

The chain couples TRBV7-8 to TRBJ2-2, with D unresolved. Deletions cut 3 bases from V and 1 base from J, with 3 bases between. This CDR3 contains 13 residues. Germline V lookup: CDR1 SGHVS, CDR2 FQNEAQ. CDR3 sequence reads: CASSFRNTGELFF. The DNA of the CDR3 is TGTGCCAGCAGCTTTAGGAACACCGGGGAGCTGTTTTTT.

This clone was observed a few times. The J gene is TRBJ2-2, the V gene TRBV21-1; TRBD2, the table's D call, lacks a check against the DNA. TRBV21-1 is annotated as a pseudogene. This CDR3 has 16 residues. CDR3 sequence (DNA): TGTGCCAGCAGCAGTAGACTCCATACGAACACCGGGGAGCTGTTTTTT. Encoded protein: CASSSRLHTNTGELFF.

CDR3 sequence reads: CASSPFERRTGGWENTIYF. The CDR3 DNA is TGTGCCAGCTCACCTTTTGAACGAAGGACAGGAGGATGGGAAAACACCATATATTTT. The V and J genes are TRBV18 and TRBJ1-3; 7 nucleotides agree with TRBD1. The CDR3 extends over 19 amino acids. Germline V CDR1 and CDR2: KGHSH, LQKENI. V shed 3 bases and J 6 bases; nucleotides not matched to a gene: 20.

The V call is TRBV5-4, the J call TRBJ2-1; 7 nucleotides match TRBD2. The CDR3 extends over 16 amino acids. Trimming took 0 bases from V and 0 from J; bases not matched to a gene: 3. Germline V lookup: CDR1 SGHNT, CDR2 YYREEE (reference sequence). The CDR3 here is CASSLGGTNSYNEQFF. The CDR3, as DNA: TGTGCCAGCAGCTTGGGAGGGACTAACTCCTACAATGAGCAGTTCTTC.

The V call is TRBV19, the J call TRBJ2-5; TRBD2 agrees at 8 bases. CDR3 length: 16 amino acids. Germline V CDR1 and CDR2: LNHDA, SQIVND (reference sequence). J gave up 4 bases and V 4 bases, and 11 bases lay outside the gene matches. The CDR3 DNA sequence: TGTGCCAGTAGTACCCCAAGGAGCGGGAGAGGAGAGACCCAGTACTTC. Translated: CASSTPRSGRGETQYF. Supplemented by reference TRBV19 and TRBJ2-5, the full variable domain reads DGGITQSPKYLFRKEGQNVTLSCEQNLNHDAMYWYRQDPGQGLRLIYYSQIVNDFQKGDIAEGYSVSREKKESFPLTVTSAQKNPTAFYLCASSTPRSGRGETQYFGPGTRLLVL.

This clone has just a few counts. V gene TRBV10-2 combines with J gene TRBJ2-5, with D tentatively TRBD2 (6 bases). Gene TRBJ2-7 matches the end of the DNA better, so the J call may be wrong. CDR3 length: 13 amino acids. Germline CDR1 reads WSHSY; CDR2 reads SAAADI. The CDR3 is CASSEGLSYEQYF. DNA of the CDR3: TGCGCCAGCAGTGAAGGACTATCCTACGAGCAGTACTTC.

This clone occurred once. This chain joins TRBV28 and TRBJ2-7; a weak D match, TRBD1 (6 bases). Germline lookup yields CDR1 MDHEN and CDR2 SYDVKM. V was clipped by 4 bases and J by 4 bases, with 20 bases between them. This CDR3 region has 16 residues. The CDR3 DNA is TGTGCCAGCAGTTATCCGAATATCAGGGGCGGTTACGAGCAGTACTTC. Its translation: CASSYPNIRGGYEQYF.